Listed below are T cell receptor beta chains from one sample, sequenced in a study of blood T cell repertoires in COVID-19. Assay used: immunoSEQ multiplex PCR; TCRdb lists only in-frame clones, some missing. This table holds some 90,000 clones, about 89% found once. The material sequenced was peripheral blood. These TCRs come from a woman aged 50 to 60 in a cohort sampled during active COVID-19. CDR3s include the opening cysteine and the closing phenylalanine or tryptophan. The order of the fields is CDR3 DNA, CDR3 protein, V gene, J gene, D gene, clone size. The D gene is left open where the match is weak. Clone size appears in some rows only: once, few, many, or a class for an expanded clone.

cdr3_nt: TGTGCTAGCAGCACGGGACAGCCTTTCTCTGGAAACACCATATATTTT
cdr3_aa: CASSTGQPFSGNTIYF
v_call: TRBV7-7
j_call: TRBJ1-3
d_call: TRBD1
clone_size: -

cdr3_nt: TGTGCCAGCGTCAGGGGATTTGCTGGAAACACCATATATTTT
cdr3_aa: CASVRGFAGNTIYF
v_call: TRBV28
j_call: TRBJ1-3
d_call: -
clone_size: few

cdr3_nt: TGTGCCAGCACAAACGGTGGACTAGCGTCTGGTGGCTCCTACAATGAGCAGTTCTTC
cdr3_aa: CASTNGGLASGGSYNEQFF
v_call: TRBV28
j_call: TRBJ2-1
d_call: TRBD2
clone_size: -

cdr3_nt: TGTGCTAGTGGTTTGGTAATAAGGACAGGGAACACTGAAGCTTTCTTT
cdr3_aa: CASGLVIRTGNTEAFF
v_call: TRBV12-5
j_call: TRBJ1-1
d_call: TRBD1
clone_size: few

cdr3_nt: TGTGCCAGCAGCCCATCTCGAGCGGGAAGTGGGGCAGATACGCAGTATTTT
cdr3_aa: CASSPSRAGSGADTQYF
v_call: TRBV7-3
j_call: TRBJ2-3
d_call: TRBD2
clone_size: -

cdr3_nt: TGTGCCAGCAGTAGGACAGCCTTCTATGGCTACACCTTC
cdr3_aa: CASSRTAFYGYTF
v_call: TRBV6-5
j_call: TRBJ1-2
d_call: -
clone_size: -

cdr3_nt: TGTGCCAGCAGCTTGGCTAGCTCCCCCGGAGGCTACACCTTC
cdr3_aa: CASSLASSPGGYTF
v_call: TRBV5-5
j_call: TRBJ1-2
d_call: -
clone_size: -

cdr3_nt: TGTGCCACCAGTGACACGGGACTAGCGGGGGCCTACAATGAGCAGTTCTTC
cdr3_aa: CATSDTGLAGAYNEQFF
v_call: TRBV24-1
j_call: TRBJ2-1
d_call: TRBD2
clone_size: -

cdr3_nt: TGTGCCAGCAGTTCTGAGACAGCCTATAATGAAAAACTGTTTTTT
cdr3_aa: CASSSETAYNEKLFF
v_call: TRBV28
j_call: TRBJ1-4
d_call: -
clone_size: -

cdr3_nt: TGTGCCAGCAATCTAGCGGGAGGGGGATCCTACGAGCAGTACTTC
cdr3_aa: CASNLAGGGSYEQYF
v_call: TRBV21-1
j_call: TRBJ2-7
d_call: -
clone_size: -

cdr3_nt: TGTGCCAGCAGCTTAAATGGGGGACTAGCGCCTACCAATGAGCAGTTCTTC
cdr3_aa: CASSLNGGLAPTNEQFF
v_call: TRBV7-3
j_call: TRBJ2-1
d_call: TRBD2
clone_size: -

cdr3_nt: TGCGCCAGCAGCTTGGCGGGGACAGGGGGAAGGGAAGCTTTCTTT
cdr3_aa: CASSLAGTGGREAFF
v_call: TRBV5-1
j_call: TRBJ1-1
d_call: TRBD1
clone_size: -

cdr3_nt: TGCGCCAGCAGCTTGGGACAGGGTCGTTTGGATACGCAGTATTTT
cdr3_aa: CASSLGQGRLDTQYF
v_call: TRBV5-1
j_call: TRBJ2-3
d_call: TRBD1
clone_size: -

cdr3_nt: TGTGCCAGCAGCCGGGACTCCAGCGACAATGAGCAGTTCTTC
cdr3_aa: CASSRDSSDNEQFF
v_call: TRBV9
j_call: TRBJ2-1
d_call: -
clone_size: -

cdr3_nt: TGTGCCAGCAGCTTAGGTCTGGCAGGCACACAGCAGCCCCAGCATTTT
cdr3_aa: CASSLGLAGTQQPQHF
v_call: TRBV7-9
j_call: TRBJ1-5
d_call: -
clone_size: once

cdr3_nt: TGTGCCAGCTCACCACCGGGCCGAGCAGGGGGGGAGACCCAGTACTTC
cdr3_aa: CASSPPGRAGGETQYF
v_call: TRBV18
j_call: TRBJ2-5
d_call: -
clone_size: -

cdr3_nt: TGTGCCACCGGGGTGAGGTACGAGCAGTACTTC
cdr3_aa: CATGVRYEQYF
v_call: TRBV28
j_call: TRBJ2-7
d_call: -
clone_size: -

cdr3_nt: TGTGCCAGTAGCTTTCGCGGGACAGGGGGCTACGAGCAGTACTTC
cdr3_aa: CASSFRGTGGYEQYF
v_call: TRBV19
j_call: TRBJ2-7
d_call: TRBD1
clone_size: -

cdr3_nt: TGCAGTGCTAGTCCCACCGGGGGAGGGACGCCAGATACGCAGTATTTT
cdr3_aa: CSASPTGGGTPDTQYF
v_call: TRBV20-1
j_call: TRBJ2-3
d_call: TRBD2
clone_size: -

cdr3_nt: TGTGCCAGTGGTTCGGGGGAGTATGGCTACACCTTC
cdr3_aa: CASGSGEYGYTF
v_call: TRBV19
j_call: TRBJ1-2
d_call: -
clone_size: -

cdr3_nt: TGTGCCAGCAGCTTGGAGCCGGGACAGGGGGCCGCGGACACTGAAGCTTTCTTT
cdr3_aa: CASSLEPGQGAADTEAFF
v_call: TRBV11-2
j_call: TRBJ1-1
d_call: TRBD1
clone_size: -

cdr3_nt: TGCGCCAGCAGCAGGGGACAGACCCTGGGAGGCTACACCTTC
cdr3_aa: CASSRGQTLGGYTF
v_call: TRBV5-1
j_call: TRBJ1-2
d_call: TRBD1
clone_size: -

cdr3_nt: TGTGCCATCAGTGACGGTAGCGGGGGAGATACGCAGTATTTT
cdr3_aa: CAISDGSGGDTQYF
v_call: TRBV10-3
j_call: TRBJ2-3
d_call: TRBD2
clone_size: once

cdr3_nt: TGTGCCAGCAGGTCTAGCGGGAGTGGATCCTACGAGCAGTACTTC
cdr3_aa: CASRSSGSGSYEQYF
v_call: TRBV6-5
j_call: TRBJ2-7
d_call: TRBD2
clone_size: -

cdr3_nt: TGTGCCAGCAGGAACAGTGGACAGTTCCTCTATGGCTACACCTTC
cdr3_aa: CASRNSGQFLYGYTF
v_call: TRBV5-4
j_call: TRBJ1-2
d_call: -
clone_size: -

cdr3_nt: TGTGCCACCAGTGATTGGGGACAGCCCCAAGAAGAGACCCAGTACTTC
cdr3_aa: CATSDWGQPQEETQYF
v_call: TRBV24-1
j_call: TRBJ2-5
d_call: TRBD1
clone_size: once